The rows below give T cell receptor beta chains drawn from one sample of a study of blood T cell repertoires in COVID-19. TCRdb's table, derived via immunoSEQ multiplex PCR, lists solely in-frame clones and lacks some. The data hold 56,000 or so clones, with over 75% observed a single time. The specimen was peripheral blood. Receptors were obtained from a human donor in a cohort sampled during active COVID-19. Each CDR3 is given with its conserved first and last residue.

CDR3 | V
CAWGPRGQRYNEQFF | TRBV30
CSVVFDGSGRATGELFF | TRBV29-1
CASSLVADQPQHF | TRBV11-2
CASRAQGYSNQPQHF | TRBV19
CASSVGANEKLFF | TRBV2
CASSPTGKETQYF | TRBV18
CASSYLLRTGANVLTF | TRBV6-5
CASSESGQGRSPLHF | TRBV10-2
CASTDRSPNQPQHF | TRBV6-5
CATSDSRGSGNTIYF | TRBV24-1
CASSLAKREGRDEQYF | TRBV7-8
CASSQDGRTGAWETQYF | TRBV4-1
CASSDDRVRGTEAFF | TRBV10-1
CSLPGPLHF | TRBV29-1
CASSPMLGQGKETQYF | TRBV5-4
CASGGTGGRQPQHF | TRBV19
CASSMRATNQPQHF | TRBV19
CASGYPPGQTNTEAFF | TRBV6-5
CASSSRGNTEAFF | TRBV5-4
CASSPGTGLTGELFF | TRBV5-1
CAGGTRYNEQFF | TRBV30
CASSDASSGPSYEQYF | TRBV9
CAWMDFSNEQFF | TRBV30
CASSYAGQRGNTIYF | TRBV6-5
CASSFYPLRLSYEQYF | TRBV6-2/TRBV6-3
CASSLLRQISHEQYF | TRBV28
CASSSLGQGGWRPQHF | TRBV28
CASSYGQVNTEAFF | TRBV5-1
CASSQGGGEGYGYTF | TRBV4-1
CASSLVAGYNEQFF | TRBV5-1
CASSAGSNQPQHF | TRBV10-2
CASSLGTGNGYTF | TRBV5-1
CAWSVSGADEKLFF | TRBV30
CASSDHRDRDTGELFF | TRBV10-1
CASSSRVLSLEQYF | TRBV7-9
CASSLASSGRGLLTDTQYF | TRBV5-1
CASSQIDSFRDYGYTF | TRBV28
CASRGTALSYEQYF | TRBV6-5
CASSVGAGGAGYQETQYF | TRBV9
CASSWTGNYGYTF | TRBV28
CASGRAGGQHGLEFF | TRBV7-9
CASSVLAGNNNEQFF | TRBV9
CASSVVGAVEAFF | TRBV9
CASSLGGGVRTEAFF | TRBV28
CASDETGSSYEQYF | TRBV5-1
CASSLLASGELFF | TRBV11-2
CASSQQGNYDNSPLHF | TRBV14
CASSLKQGANEKLFF | TRBV7-9